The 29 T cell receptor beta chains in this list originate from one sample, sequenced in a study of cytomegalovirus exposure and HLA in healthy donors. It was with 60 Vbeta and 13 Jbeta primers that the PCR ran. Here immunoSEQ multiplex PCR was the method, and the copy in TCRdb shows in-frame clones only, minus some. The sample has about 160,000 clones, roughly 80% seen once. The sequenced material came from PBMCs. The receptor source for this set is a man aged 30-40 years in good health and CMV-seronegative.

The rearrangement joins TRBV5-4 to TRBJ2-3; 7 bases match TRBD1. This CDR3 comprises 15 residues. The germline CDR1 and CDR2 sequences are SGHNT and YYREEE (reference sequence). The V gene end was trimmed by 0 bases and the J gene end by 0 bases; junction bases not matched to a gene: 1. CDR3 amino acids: CASSLDRGSTDTQYF. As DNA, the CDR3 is TGTGCCAGCAGCTTGGACAGGGGAAGCACAGATACGCAGTATTTT.

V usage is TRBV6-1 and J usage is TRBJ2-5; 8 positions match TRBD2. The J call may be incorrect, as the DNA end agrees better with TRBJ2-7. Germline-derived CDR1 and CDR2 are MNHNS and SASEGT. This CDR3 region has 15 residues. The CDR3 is CASSEVGSGVYEQYF. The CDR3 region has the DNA TGTGCCAGCAGTGAAGTAGGTAGCGGGGTATACGAGCAGTACTTC.

The DNA for the CDR3 is TGTGCCAGCAGTTACGCCTTCGGATGGAGCAATGAGCAGTTCTTC. It encodes CASSYAFGWSNEQFF. V and J are TRBV6-5 and TRBJ2-1; D unclear. The CDR3 is 15 residues long. The germline V gene has CDR1 MNHEY and CDR2 SVGAGI. The V end lost 2 bases, the J end lost 6 bases, and 14 bases lay between the germline ends.

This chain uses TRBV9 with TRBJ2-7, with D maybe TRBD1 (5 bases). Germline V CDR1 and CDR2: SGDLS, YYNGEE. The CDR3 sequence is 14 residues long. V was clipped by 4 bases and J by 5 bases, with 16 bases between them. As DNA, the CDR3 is TGTGCCAGCAGCCCCCTACTGGGCAGGGACGAGCAGTACTTC. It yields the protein CASSPLLGRDEQYF.

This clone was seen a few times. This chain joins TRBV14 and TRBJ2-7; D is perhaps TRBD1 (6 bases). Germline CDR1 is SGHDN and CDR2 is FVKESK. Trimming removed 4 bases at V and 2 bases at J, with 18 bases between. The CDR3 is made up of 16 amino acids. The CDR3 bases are TGTGCCAGCAGCCTAACCCGGGACACTTCCCCCTACGAGCAGTACTTC. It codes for CASSLTRDTSPYEQYF.

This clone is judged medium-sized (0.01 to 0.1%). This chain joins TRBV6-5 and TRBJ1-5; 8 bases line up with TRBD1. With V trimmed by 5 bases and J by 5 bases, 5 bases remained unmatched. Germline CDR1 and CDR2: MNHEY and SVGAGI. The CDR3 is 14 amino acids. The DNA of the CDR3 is TGTGCCAGCAGTCGCTCGACAGGGGATCAGCCCCAGCATTTT. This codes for CASSRSTGDQPQHF.

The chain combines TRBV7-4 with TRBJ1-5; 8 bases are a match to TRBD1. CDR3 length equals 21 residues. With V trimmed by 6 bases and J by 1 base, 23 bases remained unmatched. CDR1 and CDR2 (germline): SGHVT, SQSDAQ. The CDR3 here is CASRSSLPRAGGAGSNQPQHF. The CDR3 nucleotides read TGTGCCAGCAGATCAAGCCTCCCCCGTGCAGGGGGCGCAGGGAGCAATCAGCCCCAGCATTTT.

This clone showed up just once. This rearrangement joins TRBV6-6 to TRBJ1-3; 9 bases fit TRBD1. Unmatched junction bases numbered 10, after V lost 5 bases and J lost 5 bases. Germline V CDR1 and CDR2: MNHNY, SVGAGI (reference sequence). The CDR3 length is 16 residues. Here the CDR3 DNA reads TGTGCCAGCAGTCAGATGACCGGGACAGGGAGAAACACCATATATTTT. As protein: CASSQMTGTGRNTIYF.

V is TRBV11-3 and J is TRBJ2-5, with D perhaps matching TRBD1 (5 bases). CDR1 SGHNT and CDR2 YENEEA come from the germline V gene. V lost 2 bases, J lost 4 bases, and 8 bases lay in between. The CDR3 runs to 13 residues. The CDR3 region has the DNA TGTGCCAGCAGCTTAACAGGTTCAGAGACCCAGTACTTC. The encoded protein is CASSLTGSETQYF.

The CDR3 coding sequence is TGTGCCAGCTCACCAAACCCGACAGCCAACAATCAGCCCCAGCATTTT. This sequence encodes CASSPNPTANNQPQHF. The J gene is TRBJ1-5, the V gene TRBV18; D is possibly TRBD1 (5 bases). Germline CDR1 KGHSH, CDR2 LQKENI. V lost 2 bases and J 3 bases, leaving 14 bases between the germline ends. The CDR3 spans 16 residues.

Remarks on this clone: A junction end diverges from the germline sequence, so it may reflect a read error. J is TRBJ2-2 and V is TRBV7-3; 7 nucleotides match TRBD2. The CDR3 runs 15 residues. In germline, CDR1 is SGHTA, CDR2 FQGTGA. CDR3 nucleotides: TGTACCAGCAGCATAACTAGCGCCAACACCGAGGAGCTGTTTTTT. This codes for CTSSITSANTEELFF. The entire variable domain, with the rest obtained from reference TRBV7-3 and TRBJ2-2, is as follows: GAGVSQTPSNKVTEKGKYVELRCDPISGHTALYWYRQSLGQGPEFLIYFQGTGAADDSGLPNDRFFAVRPEGSVSTLKIQRTERGDSAVYLCTSSITSANTEELFFGEGSRLTVL.

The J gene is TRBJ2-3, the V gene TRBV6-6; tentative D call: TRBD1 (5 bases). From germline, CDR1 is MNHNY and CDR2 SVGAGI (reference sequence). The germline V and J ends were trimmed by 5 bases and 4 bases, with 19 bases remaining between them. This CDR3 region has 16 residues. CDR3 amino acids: CASSRAEGKGPDTQYF. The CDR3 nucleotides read TGTGCCAGCAGTCGGGCCGAAGGGAAGGGGCCAGATACGCAGTATTTT.

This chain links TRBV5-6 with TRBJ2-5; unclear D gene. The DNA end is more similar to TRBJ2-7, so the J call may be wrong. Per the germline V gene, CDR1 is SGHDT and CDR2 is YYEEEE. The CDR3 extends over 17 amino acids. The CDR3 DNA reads TGTGCCAGCAGCGCATCCTCCTCCGTGGGCCACTCCTACGAGCAGTACTTC. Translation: CASSASSSVGHSYEQYF.

CDR3 sequence (DNA): TGCGCCAGCAGCCAAGGGCAGGGGGTGCCTGAAGCTTTCTTT. As protein: CASSQGQGVPEAFF. This chain uses TRBV4-1 with TRBJ1-1; 7 positions agree with TRBD1. V lost 1 base, J lost 6 bases, and 5 bases stayed unmatched. The CDR3 runs 14 residues. Looked up from germline, CDR1 is MGHRA and CDR2 is YSYEKL.

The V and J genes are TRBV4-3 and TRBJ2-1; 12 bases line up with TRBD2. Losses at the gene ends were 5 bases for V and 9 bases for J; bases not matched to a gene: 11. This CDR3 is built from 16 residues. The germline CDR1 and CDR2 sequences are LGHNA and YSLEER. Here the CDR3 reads CASSTRLAGERGEQFF. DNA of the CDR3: TGCGCCAGCAGCACCCGACTAGCGGGAGAACGCGGTGAGCAGTTCTTC.

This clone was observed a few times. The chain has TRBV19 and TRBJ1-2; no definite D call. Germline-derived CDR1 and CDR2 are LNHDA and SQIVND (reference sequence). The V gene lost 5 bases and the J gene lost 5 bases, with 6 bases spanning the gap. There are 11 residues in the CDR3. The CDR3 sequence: CASSRGYGYTF. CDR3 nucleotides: TGTGCCAGTAGTCGGGGTTATGGCTACACCTTC.

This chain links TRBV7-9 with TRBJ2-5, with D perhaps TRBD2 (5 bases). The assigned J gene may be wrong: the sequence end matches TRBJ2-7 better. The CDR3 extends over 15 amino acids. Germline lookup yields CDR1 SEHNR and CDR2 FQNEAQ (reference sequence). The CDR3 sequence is CASSLARGFSYEQYF. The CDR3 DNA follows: TGTGCCAGCAGCTTAGCCCGGGGTTTCTCCTACGAGCAGTACTTC.

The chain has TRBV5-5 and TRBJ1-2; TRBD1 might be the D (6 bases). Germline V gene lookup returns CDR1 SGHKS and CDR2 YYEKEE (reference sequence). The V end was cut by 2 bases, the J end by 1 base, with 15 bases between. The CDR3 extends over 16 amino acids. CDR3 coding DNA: TGTGCCAGCAGCTTTGGCAGGGGAGGGCATAACTATGGCTACACCTTC. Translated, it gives CASSFGRGGHNYGYTF.

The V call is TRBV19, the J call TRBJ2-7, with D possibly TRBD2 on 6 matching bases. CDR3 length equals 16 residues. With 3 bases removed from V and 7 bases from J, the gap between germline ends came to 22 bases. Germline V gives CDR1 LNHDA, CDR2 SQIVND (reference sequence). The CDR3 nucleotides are TGTGCCAGTAGTATCTTGGGCGGGGTCCCGTCTGGGGAGCAGTACTTC. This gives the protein CASSILGGVPSGEQYF.

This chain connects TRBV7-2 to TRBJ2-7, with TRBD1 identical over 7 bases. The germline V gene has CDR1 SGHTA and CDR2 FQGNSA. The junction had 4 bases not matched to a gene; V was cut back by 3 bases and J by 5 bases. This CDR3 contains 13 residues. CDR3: CASSLRGRDEQYF. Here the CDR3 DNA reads TGTGCCAGCAGCTTGAGGGGGCGGGACGAGCAGTACTTC. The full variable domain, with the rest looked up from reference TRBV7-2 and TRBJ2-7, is GAGVSQSPSNKVTEKGKDVELRCDPISGHTALYWYRQSLGQGLEFLIYFQGNSAPDKSGLPSDRFSAERTGGSVSTLTIQRTQQEDSAVYLCASSLRGRDEQYFGPGTRLTVT.

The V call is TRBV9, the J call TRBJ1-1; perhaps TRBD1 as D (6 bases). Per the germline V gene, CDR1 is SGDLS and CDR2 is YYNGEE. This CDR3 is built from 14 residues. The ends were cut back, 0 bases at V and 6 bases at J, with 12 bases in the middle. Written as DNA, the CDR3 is TGTGCCAGCAGCGTAGGCACAGGGTCGGCTGAAGCTTTCTTT. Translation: CASSVGTGSAEAFF. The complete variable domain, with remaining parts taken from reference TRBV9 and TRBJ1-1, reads DSGVTQTPKHLITATGQRVTLRCSPRSGDLSVYWYQQSLDQGLQFLIQYYNGEERAKGNILERFSAQQFPDLHSELNLSSLELGDSALYFCASSVGTGSAEAFFGQGTRLTVV.

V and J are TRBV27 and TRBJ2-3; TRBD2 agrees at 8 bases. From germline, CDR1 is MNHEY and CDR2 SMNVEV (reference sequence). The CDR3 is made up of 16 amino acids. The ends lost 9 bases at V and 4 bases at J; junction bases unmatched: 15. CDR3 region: CASQTRRGANADTQYF. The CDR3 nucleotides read TGTGCCAGTCAGACCCGGCGGGGGGCCAATGCAGATACGCAGTATTTT.

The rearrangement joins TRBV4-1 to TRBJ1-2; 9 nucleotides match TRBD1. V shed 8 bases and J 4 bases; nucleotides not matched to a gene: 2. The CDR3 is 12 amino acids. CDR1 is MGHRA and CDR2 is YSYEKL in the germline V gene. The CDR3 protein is CASGGQGYGYTF. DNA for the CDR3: TGCGCCAGCGGGGGACAGGGCTATGGCTACACCTTC.

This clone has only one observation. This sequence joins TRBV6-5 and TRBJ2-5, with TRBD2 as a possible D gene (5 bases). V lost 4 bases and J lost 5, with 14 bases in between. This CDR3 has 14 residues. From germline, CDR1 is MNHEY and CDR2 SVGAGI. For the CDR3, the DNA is TGTGCCAGCAGTTTTACTAGTTACTCGGAGACCCAGTACTTC. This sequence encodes CASSFTSYSETQYF.

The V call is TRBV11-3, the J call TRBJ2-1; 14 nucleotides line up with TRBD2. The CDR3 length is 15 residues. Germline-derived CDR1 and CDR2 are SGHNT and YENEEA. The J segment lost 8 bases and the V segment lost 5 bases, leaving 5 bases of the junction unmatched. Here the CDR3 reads CASSAGLAGAHEQFF. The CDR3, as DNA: TGTGCCAGCAGCGCGGGACTAGCGGGAGCCCATGAGCAGTTCTTC. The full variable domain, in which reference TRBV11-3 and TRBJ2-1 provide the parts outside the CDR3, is EAGVVQSPRYKIIEKKQPVAFWCNPISGHNTLYWYLQNLGQGPELLIRYENEEAVDDSQLPKDRFSAERLKGVDSTLKIQPAELGDSAVYLCASSAGLAGAHEQFFGPGTRLTVL.

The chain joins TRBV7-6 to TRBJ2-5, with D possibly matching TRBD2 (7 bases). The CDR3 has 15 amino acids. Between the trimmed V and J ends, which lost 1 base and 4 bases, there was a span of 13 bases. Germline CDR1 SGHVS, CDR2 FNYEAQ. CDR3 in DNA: TGTGCCAGCAGCTTAGGCGGGGGCGGGGGAGAGACCCAGTACTTC. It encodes CASSLGGGGGETQYF.

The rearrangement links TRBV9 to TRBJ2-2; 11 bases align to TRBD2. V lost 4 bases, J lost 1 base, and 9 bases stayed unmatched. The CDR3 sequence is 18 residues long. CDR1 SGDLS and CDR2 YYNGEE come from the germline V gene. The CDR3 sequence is CASSPFGGTSGNTGELFF. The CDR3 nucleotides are TGTGCCAGCAGCCCCTTCGGCGGGACTAGCGGGAACACCGGGGAGCTGTTTTTT. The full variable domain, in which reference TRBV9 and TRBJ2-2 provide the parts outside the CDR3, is DSGVTQTPKHLITATGQRVTLRCSPRSGDLSVYWYQQSLDQGLQFLIQYYNGEERAKGNILERFSAQQFPDLHSELNLSSLELGDSALYFCASSPFGGTSGNTGELFFGEGSRLTVL.

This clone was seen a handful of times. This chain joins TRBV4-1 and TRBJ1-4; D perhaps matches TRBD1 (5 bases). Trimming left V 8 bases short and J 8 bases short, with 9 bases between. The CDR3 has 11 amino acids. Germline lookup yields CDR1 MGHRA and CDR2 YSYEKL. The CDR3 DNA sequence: TGCGCCAGCGCTGGGGGGGAAAAACTGTTTTTT. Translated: CASAGGEKLFF.

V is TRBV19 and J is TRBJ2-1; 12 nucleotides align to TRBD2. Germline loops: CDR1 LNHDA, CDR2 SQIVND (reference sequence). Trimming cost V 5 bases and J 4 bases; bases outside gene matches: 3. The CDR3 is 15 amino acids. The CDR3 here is CASSPGTSGYNEQFF. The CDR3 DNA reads TGTGCCAGTAGTCCCGGGACTAGCGGGTACAATGAGCAGTTCTTC.